Each of the 14 T cell receptor beta chains below was sequenced from the same sample in a study of graft-versus-host responses after intestinal transplantation (dated by TCRdb to about 2021). Receptor libraries were prepared by the immunoSEQ multiplex PCR assay. As stored in TCRdb, this immuneACCESS dataset retains in-frame rearrangements with V and J assigned. A fraction of the clones does not appear; measured against another copy, unresolved V genes explain less than half of the discrepancy, and the remainder lacks a known reason. In this sample the table shows about 23,000 clones, 90% of which occur a single time. Together, the top ten hold just under 2% of the sample. Sequencing used PBMCs, obtained 39 days after intestinal transplant. The receptors derive from a human patient who received an intestinal transplant, so some T cells may come from the graft donor.

The chain combines TRBV9 with TRBJ1-5; a possible D gene is TRBD1 (6 bases). Germline assignment: CDR1 SGDLS and CDR2 YYNGEE. The CDR3 runs 13 residues. V lost 3 bases to trimming and J lost 7 bases, with 11 bases between them. CDR3 sequence: CASSGTGRQPQHF. The CDR3 DNA reads TGTGCCAGCAGCGGAACAGGGCGGCAGCCCCAGCATTTT.

The chain uses TRBV30 and TRBJ2-1, with no clear D. The germline V gene has CDR1 GTSNPN and CDR2 SVGIG (reference sequence). The V gene lost 0 bases and the J gene lost 5 bases, with 14 bases spanning the gap. The CDR3 is 15 residues long. In DNA, the CDR3 is TGTGCCTGGAGTGTCAAGGGTACCGTCCACAATGAGCAGTTCTTC. Protein sequence: CAWSVKGTVHNEQFF.

This clone was seen only once. V and J are TRBV7-8 and TRBJ2-1; 7 bases map to TRBD2. The junction had 11 bases not matched to a gene; V was cut back by 4 bases and J by 14 bases. The CDR3 totals 13 residues. Germline V gives CDR1 SGHVS, CDR2 FQNEAQ. The CDR3 coding sequence is TGTGCCAGCAGCTCCTCGTCACTAGCGCCCGAGTTCTTC. This encodes CASSSSSLAPEFF.

The gene calls are TRBV23-1 and TRBJ1-4, with 7 positions matching TRBD1. TRBV23-1 is an ORF for which the function is uncertain. The CDR3 sequence is 14 residues long. V trimming: 4 bases; J trimming: 8 bases; junction bases outside the gene matches: 7. The CDR3 DNA reads TGCGCCAGCAGTCCCGGGGACAGAAGGGAAAAACTGTTTTTT. This sequence encodes CASSPGDRREKLFF.

This chain connects TRBV7-9 to TRBJ2-3; D not resolved. This CDR3 is 13 amino acids long. Looked up from germline, CDR1 is SEHNR and CDR2 is FQNEAQ (reference sequence). The germline V and J ends were trimmed by 7 bases and 3 bases, with 11 bases remaining between them. CDR3 loop: CASNRGGTDTQYF. The CDR3 bases are TGTGCCAGCAACCGAGGCGGTACAGATACGCAGTATTTT.

The CDR3 nucleotides read TGCGCCAGCAGCCAGATAAGCGACGGGGGGTACGAGCAGTACTTC. This gives the protein CASSQISDGGYEQYF. The V and J genes are TRBV4-1 and TRBJ2-7; 7 nucleotides align to TRBD2. The CDR3 is made up of 15 amino acids. Losses at the gene ends were 3 bases for V and 4 bases for J; bases not matched to a gene: 9. Germline assignment: CDR1 MGHRA and CDR2 YSYEKL.

This chain connects TRBV18 to TRBJ1-4; TRBD1 aligns across 8 bases. V lost 4 bases and J lost 8; bases outside the gene matches: 3. CDR1 is KGHSH, CDR2 LQKENI, per germline. CDR3 size: 13 residues. The CDR3 spells CASSLRTGEKLFF. The CDR3, as DNA: TGTGCCAGCTCACTTAGGACAGGGGAAAAACTGTTTTTT.

Note on this clone: The junction departs from the called germline gene at one end, perhaps through a read error. The chain has TRBV7-7 and TRBJ2-1, with a weak D call TRBD2 (5 bases). The CDR3 loop spans 16 amino acids. Germline loops: CDR1 SSHAT, CDR2 FNYEAQ (reference sequence). The CDR3 here is CASSLGSEAPRNEQFF. CDR3 coding DNA: TGTGCTAGCAGCTTAGGTAGCGAGGCCCCGCGCAATGAGCAGTTCTTC.

The chain carries TRBV23-1 and TRBJ2-3, with TRBD2 matching 8 bases. TRBV23-1 is sorted into the ORF group, with uncertain function. The trim removed 1 base at V and 0 bases at J, leaving 9 bases unmatched. CDR3 length equals 18 residues. The CDR3 is CASSQCGRSQTSTDTQYF. The CDR3 bases are TGCGCCAGCAGTCAATGCGGGAGGTCTCAAACTAGCACAGATACGCAGTATTTT.

For this clone: This CDR3 is also generated by other DNA sequences in the sample. The chain has TRBV14 and TRBJ2-2; D unresolved. Trimming removed 6 bases from V and 0 bases from J, with 8 bases in between. Germline CDR1 is SGHDN and CDR2 is FVKESK. This CDR3 spans 14 amino acids. The CDR3 bases are TGTGCCAGCAGTCTACTGGCGAACACCGGGGAGCTGTTTTTT. The encoded protein is CASSLLANTGELFF.

This clone has only a few counts. This chain uses TRBV28 with TRBJ2-7; D gene uncertain. This CDR3 comprises 12 residues. Trimming removed 5 bases at V and 3 bases at J, with 8 bases between. Germline lookup yields CDR1 MDHEN and CDR2 SYDVKM. The CDR3, as DNA: TGTGCCAGCAGTCCCCACTACTACGAGCAGTACTTC. It yields the protein CASSPHYYEQYF.

The chain is built from TRBV30 and TRBJ2-1, with D unresolved. Germline lookup yields CDR1 GTSNPN and CDR2 SVGIG (reference sequence). Trimming removed 0 bases at V and 0 bases at J, with 15 bases between. The CDR3 runs 17 residues. This CDR3 reads CAWSVSPVSSSYNEQFF. CDR3 bases: TGTGCCTGGAGTGTGTCGCCAGTCTCGAGCTCCTACAATGAGCAGTTCTTC.

The chain is built from TRBV6-5 and TRBJ1-1, with 9 bases fitting TRBD1. The CDR3 runs to 16 residues. V lost 2 bases and J lost 0; bases outside the gene matches: 4. In germline, CDR1 is MNHEY, CDR2 SVGAGI. The CDR3 DNA sequence: TGTGCCAGCAGTTACACGGGACAGGGATTGAACACTGAAGCTTTCTTT. Protein sequence: CASSYTGQGLNTEAFF.

This CDR3 reads CASSLEAQGALGVPYNEQFF. The CDR3 nucleotides are TGCGCCAGCAGCTTGGAAGCACAGGGGGCGCTAGGCGTTCCCTACAATGAGCAGTTCTTC. This rearrangement joins TRBV5-1 to TRBJ2-1; 9 positions match TRBD1. The CDR3 totals 20 residues. Losses at the gene ends were 0 bases for V and 2 bases for J; bases not matched to a gene: 15. Germline CDR1 is SGHRS and CDR2 is YFSETQ.